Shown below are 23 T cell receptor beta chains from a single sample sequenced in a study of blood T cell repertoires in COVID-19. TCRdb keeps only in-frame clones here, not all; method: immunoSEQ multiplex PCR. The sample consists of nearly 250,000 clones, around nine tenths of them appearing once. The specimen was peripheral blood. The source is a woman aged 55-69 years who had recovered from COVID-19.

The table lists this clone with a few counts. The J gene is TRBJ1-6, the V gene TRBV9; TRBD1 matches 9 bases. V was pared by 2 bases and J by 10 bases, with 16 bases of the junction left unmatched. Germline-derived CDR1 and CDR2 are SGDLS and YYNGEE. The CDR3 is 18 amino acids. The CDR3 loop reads CASSVLARSDRGTSPLHF. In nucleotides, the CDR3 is TGTGCCAGCAGCGTTCTTGCCCGGTCGGACAGGGGAACCTCACCCCTCCACTTT.

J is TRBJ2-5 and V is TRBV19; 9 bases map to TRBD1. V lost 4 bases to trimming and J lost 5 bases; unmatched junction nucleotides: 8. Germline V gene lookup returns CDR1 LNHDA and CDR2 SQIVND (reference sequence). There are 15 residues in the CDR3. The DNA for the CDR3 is TGTGCCAGTAGTACCCTGGACAGGGGTTGGGAGACCCAGTACTTC. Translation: CASSTLDRGWETQYF.

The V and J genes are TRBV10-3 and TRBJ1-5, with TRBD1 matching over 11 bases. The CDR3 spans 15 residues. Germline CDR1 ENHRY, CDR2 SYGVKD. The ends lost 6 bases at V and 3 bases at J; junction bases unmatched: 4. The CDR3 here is CAIRDGQGANQPQHF. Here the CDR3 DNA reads TGTGCCATCAGGGATGGACAGGGGGCCAATCAGCCCCAGCATTTT.

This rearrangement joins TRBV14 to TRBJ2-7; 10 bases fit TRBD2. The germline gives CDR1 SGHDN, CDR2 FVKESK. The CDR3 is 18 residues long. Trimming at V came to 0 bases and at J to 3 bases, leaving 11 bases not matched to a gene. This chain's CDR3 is CASSQEFFPSGGLYEQYF. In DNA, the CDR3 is TGTGCCAGCAGCCAAGAGTTTTTTCCTAGCGGGGGACTCTACGAGCAGTACTTC.

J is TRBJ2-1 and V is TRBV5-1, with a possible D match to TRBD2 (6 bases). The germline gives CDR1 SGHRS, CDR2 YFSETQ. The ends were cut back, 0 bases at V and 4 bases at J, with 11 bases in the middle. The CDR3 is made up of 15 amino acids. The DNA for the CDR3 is TGCGCCAGCAGCTTGGCCGCCGGGAGATACAATGAGCAGTTCTTC. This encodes CASSLAAGRYNEQFF.

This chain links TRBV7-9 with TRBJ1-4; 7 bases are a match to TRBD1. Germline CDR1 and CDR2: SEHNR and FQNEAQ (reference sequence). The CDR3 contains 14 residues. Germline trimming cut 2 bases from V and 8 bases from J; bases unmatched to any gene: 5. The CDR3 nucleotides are TGTGCCAGCAGCTTAACCCGGGACAGAGAAAAACTGTTTTTT. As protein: CASSLTRDREKLFF.

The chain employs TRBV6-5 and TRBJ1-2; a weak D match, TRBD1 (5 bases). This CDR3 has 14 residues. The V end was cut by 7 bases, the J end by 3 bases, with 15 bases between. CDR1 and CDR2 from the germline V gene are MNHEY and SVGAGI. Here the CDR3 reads CASTEGGADYGYTF. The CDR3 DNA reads TGTGCCAGCACCGAGGGCGGGGCCGACTATGGCTACACCTTC.

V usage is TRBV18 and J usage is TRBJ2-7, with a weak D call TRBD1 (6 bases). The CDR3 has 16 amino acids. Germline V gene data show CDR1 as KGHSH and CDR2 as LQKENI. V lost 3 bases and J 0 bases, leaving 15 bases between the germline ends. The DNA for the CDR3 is TGTGCCAGCTCACCCCTCCAGGGGACCTTCTCCTACGAGCAGTACTTC. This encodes CASSPLQGTFSYEQYF.

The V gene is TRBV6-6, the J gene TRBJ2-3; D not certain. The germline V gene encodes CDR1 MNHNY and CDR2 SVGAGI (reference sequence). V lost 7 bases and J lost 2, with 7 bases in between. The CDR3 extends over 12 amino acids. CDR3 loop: CASTLYTDTQYF. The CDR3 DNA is TGTGCCAGCACCCTCTACACAGATACGCAGTATTTT.

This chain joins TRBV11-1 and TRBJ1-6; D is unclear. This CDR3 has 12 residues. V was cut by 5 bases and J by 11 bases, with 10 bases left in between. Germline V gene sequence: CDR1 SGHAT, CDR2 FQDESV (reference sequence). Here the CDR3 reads CASSHLETPLHF. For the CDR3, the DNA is TGTGCCAGCAGCCACCTTGAGACACCCCTCCACTTT.

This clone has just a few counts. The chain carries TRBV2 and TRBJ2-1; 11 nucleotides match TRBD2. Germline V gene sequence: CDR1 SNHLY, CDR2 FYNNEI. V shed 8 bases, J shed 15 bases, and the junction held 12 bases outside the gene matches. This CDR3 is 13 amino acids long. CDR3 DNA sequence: TGTGCCAGCGAGTCGGTAGCGGGGGGGCATGGGTTCTTC. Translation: CASESVAGGHGFF.

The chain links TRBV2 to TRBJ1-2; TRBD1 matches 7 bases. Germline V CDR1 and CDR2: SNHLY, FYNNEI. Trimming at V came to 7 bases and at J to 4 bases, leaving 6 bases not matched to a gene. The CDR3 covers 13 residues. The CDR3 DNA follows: TGTGCCAGCACGCCAGGGGACAGCTATGGCTACACCTTC. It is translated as CASTPGDSYGYTF.

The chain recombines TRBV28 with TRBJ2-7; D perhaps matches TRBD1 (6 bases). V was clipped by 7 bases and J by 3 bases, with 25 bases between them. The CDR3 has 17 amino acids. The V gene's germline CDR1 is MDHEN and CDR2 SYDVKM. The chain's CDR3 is CASTEKGGISVNYEQYF. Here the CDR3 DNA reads TGTGCCAGCACTGAGAAAGGGGGAATATCAGTCAACTACGAGCAGTACTTC.

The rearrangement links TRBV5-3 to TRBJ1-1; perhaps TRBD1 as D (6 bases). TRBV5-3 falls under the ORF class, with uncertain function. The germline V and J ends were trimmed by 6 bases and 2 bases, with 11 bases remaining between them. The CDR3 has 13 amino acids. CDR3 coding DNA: TGTGCCAGAACAGTCAGGGGTAACACTGAAGCTTTCTTT. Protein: CARTVRGNTEAFF.

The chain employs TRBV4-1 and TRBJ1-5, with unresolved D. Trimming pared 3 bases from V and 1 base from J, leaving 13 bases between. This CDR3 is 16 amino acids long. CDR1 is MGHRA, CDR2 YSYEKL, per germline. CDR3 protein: CASSHPADTSNQPQHF. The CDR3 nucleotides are TGCGCCAGCAGCCACCCCGCTGACACCAGCAATCAGCCCCAGCATTTT.

CDR3 loop: CASSFFEGANEQFF. As DNA, the CDR3 is TGTGCCAGCAGTTTTTTTGAGGGGGCCAATGAGCAGTTCTTC. This sequence joins TRBV6-4 and TRBJ2-1; TRBD1 agrees at 7 bases. CDR3 length: 14 amino acids. Germline loops: CDR1 MRHNA, CDR2 SNTAGT. J gave up 6 bases and V 5 bases, and 7 bases lay outside the gene matches.

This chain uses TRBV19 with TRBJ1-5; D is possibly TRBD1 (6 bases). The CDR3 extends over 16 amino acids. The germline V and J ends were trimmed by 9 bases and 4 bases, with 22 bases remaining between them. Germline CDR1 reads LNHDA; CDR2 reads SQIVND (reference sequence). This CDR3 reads CASRQESGAGNQPQHF. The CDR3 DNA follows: TGTGCCAGCCGACAGGAATCCGGGGCCGGGAATCAGCCCCAGCATTTT. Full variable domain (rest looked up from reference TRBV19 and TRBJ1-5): DGGITQSPKYLFRKEGQNVTLSCEQNLNHDAMYWYRQDPGQGLRLIYYSQIVNDFQKGDIAEGYSVSREKKESFPLTVTSAQKNPTAFYLCASRQESGAGNQPQHFGDGTRLSIL.

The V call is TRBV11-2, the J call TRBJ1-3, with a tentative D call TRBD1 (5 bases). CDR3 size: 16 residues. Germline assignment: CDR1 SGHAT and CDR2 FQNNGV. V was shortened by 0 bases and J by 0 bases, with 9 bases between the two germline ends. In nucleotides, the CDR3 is TGTGCCAGCAGCTTAGATCGGGGGGGCTCTGGAAACACCATATATTTT. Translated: CASSLDRGGSGNTIYF.

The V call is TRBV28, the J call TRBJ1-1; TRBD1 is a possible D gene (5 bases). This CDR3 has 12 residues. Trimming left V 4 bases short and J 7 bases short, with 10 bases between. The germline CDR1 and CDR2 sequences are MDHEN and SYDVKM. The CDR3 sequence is CASSYITGEAFF. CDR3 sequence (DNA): TGTGCCAGCAGTTATATCACAGGTGAAGCTTTCTTT.

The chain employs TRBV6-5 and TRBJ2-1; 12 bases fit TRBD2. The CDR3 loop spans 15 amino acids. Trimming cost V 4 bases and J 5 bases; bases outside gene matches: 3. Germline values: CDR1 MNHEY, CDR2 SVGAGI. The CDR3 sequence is CASSSTSGGDNEQFF. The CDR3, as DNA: TGTGCCAGCAGTTCGACTAGCGGGGGCGACAATGAGCAGTTCTTC.

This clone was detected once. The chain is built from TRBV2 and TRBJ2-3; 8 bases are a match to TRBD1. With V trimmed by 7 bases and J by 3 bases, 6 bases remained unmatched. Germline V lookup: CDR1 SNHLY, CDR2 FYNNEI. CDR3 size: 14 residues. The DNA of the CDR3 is TGTGCCAGCAATCCGACAGGGGAGACAGATACGCAGTATTTT. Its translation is CASNPTGETDTQYF.

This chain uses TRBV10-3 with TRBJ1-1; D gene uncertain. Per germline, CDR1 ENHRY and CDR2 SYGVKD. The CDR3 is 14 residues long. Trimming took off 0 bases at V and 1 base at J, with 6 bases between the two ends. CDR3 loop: CAISESLENTEAFF. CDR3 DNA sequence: TGTGCCATCAGTGAGTCGTTAGAGAACACTGAAGCTTTCTTT.

The CDR3 loop reads CASSSTGSTEAFF. The CDR3 bases are TGTGCCAGCAGTTCGACAGGGTCCACTGAAGCTTTCTTT. The chain joins TRBV6-5 to TRBJ1-1; 7 bases fit TRBD1. Germline CDR1 and CDR2: MNHEY and SVGAGI. The J segment lost 4 bases and the V segment lost 4 bases, leaving 3 bases of the junction unmatched. CDR3 length: 13 residues.